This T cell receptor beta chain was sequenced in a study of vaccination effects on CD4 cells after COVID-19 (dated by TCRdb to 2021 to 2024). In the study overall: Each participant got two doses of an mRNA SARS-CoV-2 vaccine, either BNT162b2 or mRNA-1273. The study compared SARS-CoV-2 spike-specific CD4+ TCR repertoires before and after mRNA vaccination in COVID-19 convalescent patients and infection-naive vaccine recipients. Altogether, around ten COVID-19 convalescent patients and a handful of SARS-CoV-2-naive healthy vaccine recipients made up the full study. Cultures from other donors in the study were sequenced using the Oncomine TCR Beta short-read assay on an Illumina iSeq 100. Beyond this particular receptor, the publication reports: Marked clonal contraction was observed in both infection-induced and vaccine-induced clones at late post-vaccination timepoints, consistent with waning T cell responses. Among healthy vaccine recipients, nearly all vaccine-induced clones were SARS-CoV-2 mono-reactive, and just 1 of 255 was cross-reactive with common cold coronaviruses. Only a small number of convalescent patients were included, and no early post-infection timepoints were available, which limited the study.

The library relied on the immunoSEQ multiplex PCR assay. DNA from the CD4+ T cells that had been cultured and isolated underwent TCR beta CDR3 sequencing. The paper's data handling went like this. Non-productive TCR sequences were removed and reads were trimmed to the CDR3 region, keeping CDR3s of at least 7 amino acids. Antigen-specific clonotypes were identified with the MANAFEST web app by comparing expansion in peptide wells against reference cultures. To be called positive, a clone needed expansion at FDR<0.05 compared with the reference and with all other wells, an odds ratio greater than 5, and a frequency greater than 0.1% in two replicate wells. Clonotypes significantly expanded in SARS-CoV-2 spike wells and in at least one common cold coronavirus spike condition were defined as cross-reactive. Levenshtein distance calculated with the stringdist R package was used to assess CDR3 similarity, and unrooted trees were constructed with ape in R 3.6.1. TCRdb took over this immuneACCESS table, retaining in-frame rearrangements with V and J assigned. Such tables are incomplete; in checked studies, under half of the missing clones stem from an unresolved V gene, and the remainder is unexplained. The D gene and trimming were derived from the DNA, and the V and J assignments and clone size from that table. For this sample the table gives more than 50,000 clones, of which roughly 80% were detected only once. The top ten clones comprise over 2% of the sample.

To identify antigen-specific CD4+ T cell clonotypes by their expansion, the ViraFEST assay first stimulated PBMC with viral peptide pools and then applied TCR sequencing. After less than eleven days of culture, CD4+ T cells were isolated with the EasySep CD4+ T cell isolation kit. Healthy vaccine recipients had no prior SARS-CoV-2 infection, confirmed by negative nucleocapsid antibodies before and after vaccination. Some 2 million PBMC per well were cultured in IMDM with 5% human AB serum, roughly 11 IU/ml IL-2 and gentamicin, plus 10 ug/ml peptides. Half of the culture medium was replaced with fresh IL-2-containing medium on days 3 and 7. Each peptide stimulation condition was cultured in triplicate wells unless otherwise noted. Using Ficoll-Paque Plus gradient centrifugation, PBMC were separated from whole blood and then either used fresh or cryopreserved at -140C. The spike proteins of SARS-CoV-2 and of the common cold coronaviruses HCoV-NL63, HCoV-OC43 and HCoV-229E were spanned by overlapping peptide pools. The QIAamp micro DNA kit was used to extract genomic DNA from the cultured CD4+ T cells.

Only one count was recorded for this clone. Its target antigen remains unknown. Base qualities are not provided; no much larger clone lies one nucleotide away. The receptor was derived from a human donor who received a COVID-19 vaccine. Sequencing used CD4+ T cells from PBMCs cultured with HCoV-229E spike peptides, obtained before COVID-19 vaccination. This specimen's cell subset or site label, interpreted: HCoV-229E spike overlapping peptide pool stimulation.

The DNA reads TGCGCCAGCGTAGACACATCTAGCACAGATACGCAGTATTTT. Its product reads: CASVDTSSTDTQYF. The sequence is built from TRBV5-1 and TRBJ2-3, with the D segment identity uncertain. CDR1 and CDR2, per the germline V gene, are SGHRS and YFSETQ. Its CDR3 holds 14 amino acids, cysteine through phenylalanine. The DNA shown is the 42-base CDR3, in frame from base 1. V loses 7 bases of germline sequence and J loses 0 bases, and the interval between the two ends is 12 bases.